Presented here are 31 T cell receptor beta chains from one specimen sequenced in a study of blood T cell repertoires in COVID-19. The assay was immunoSEQ multiplex PCR, and TCRdb's table has in-frame clones only and misses some. The table lists roughly 240,000 clones, 65% to 90% of them singletons. The sequencing sample was made of peripheral blood. These receptor sequences come from a man aged 50-60 years with COVID-19, enrolled during active disease.

The chain joins TRBV3-1 (or the pseudogene TRBV3-2) to TRBJ1-4; D possibly corresponds to TRBD1 (5 bases). In germline, CDR1 is LGHDT, CDR2 YNNKEL (reference sequence). V dropped 0 bases and J dropped 0 bases, with 14 bases sitting between them. CDR3 length: 18 amino acids. CDR3 nucleotides: TGTGCCAGCAGCCAAGATCGAGGGACGGGAGCAACTAATGAAAAACTGTTTTTT. Amino acids: CASSQDRGTGATNEKLFF.

This chain's CDR3 is CASSLAGQGGLYGYTF. The CDR3, as DNA: TGTGCCAGCAGTTTAGCAGGACAGGGAGGGCTCTATGGCTACACCTTC. The chain combines TRBV28 with TRBJ1-2, with TRBD1 matching over 8 bases. The trim removed 2 bases at V and 4 bases at J, leaving 9 bases unmatched. This CDR3 has 16 amino acids. Per the germline V gene, CDR1 is MDHEN and CDR2 is SYDVKM.

The J gene is TRBJ2-4, the V gene TRBV10-3; 7 bases are shared with TRBD2. V was clipped by 1 base and J by 4 bases; unmatched bases: 7. The CDR3 length is 16 residues. Germline CDR1 reads ENHRY; CDR2 reads SYGVKD. The CDR3 DNA follows: TGTGCCATCAGTGAGTTTGGGAGGGCAGTGAAAAACATTCAGTACTTC. This gives the protein CAISEFGRAVKNIQYF.

The rearrangement uses TRBV6-5 and TRBJ2-7, with 8 positions matching TRBD2. V dropped 6 bases and J dropped 0; count of bases not matched to a gene: 4. The CDR3 is 14 residues long. Germline V lookup: CDR1 MNHEY, CDR2 SVGAGI. CDR3 nucleotide sequence: TGTGCCAGCAGCCCCGGGACTAGCTCCTACGAGCAGTACTTC. This gives the protein CASSPGTSSYEQYF.

In DNA form, the CDR3 reads TGCGCCAGCAGCTGGGACAGCAATTCCTACGAGCAGTACTTC. Its protein is CASSWDSNSYEQYF. The chain combines TRBV5-1 with TRBJ2-7; 7 positions agree with TRBD1. Germline V gene sequence: CDR1 SGHRS, CDR2 YFSETQ. The CDR3 has 14 residues. Trimming took 3 bases from V and 1 from J; bases not matched to a gene: 4.

The chain links TRBV18 to TRBJ1-1, with 8 bases that match TRBD1. Per the germline V gene, CDR1 is KGHSH and CDR2 is LQKENI. V lost 1 base, J lost 1 base, and 5 bases stayed unmatched. The CDR3 has 16 residues. The CDR3 DNA reads TGTGCCAGCTCACCACGGCAGGGGGCTCAGAACACTGAAGCTTTCTTT. This sequence encodes CASSPRQGAQNTEAFF.

The genes are TRBV16 and TRBJ1-2; weak D call: TRBD1 (6 bases). The CDR3 contains 15 residues. Germline lookup yields CDR1 KGHSY and CDR2 FQNENV. The V and J ends lost 7 bases and 7 bases respectively, with 22 bases between them. This chain's CDR3 is CASTPSRGRGGGYTF. As DNA, the CDR3 is TGTGCCAGCACCCCTTCCAGGGGACGGGGTGGTGGCTACACCTTC.

This chain links TRBV7-2 with TRBJ1-1; possible D gene TRBD1, 5 bases. This CDR3 region has 15 residues. Germline CDR1 and CDR2: SGHTA and FQGNSA. With 1 base removed from V and 1 base from J, the gap between germline ends came to 10 bases. CDR3 DNA sequence: TGTGCCAGCAGCTTAGTGGGGGGTTCGAACACTGAAGCTTTCTTT. It translates to CASSLVGGSNTEAFF. Variable domain in full (rest from reference TRBV7-2 and TRBJ1-1): GAGVSQSPSNKVTEKGKDVELRCDPISGHTALYWYRQSLGQGLEFLIYFQGNSAPDKSGLPSDRFSAERTGGSVSTLTIQRTQQEDSAVYLCASSLVGGSNTEAFFGQGTRLTVV.

The chain uses TRBV7-3 and TRBJ2-3, with D perhaps matching TRBD2 (6 bases). There are 16 residues in the CDR3. V was pared by 1 base and J by 1 base, with 12 bases between. Germline V lookup: CDR1 SGHTA, CDR2 FQGTGA. The CDR3 spells CASSLMAGTGTDTQYF. The CDR3 DNA is TGTGCCAGCAGCTTAATGGCGGGGACGGGCACAGATACGCAGTATTTT.

The rearrangement links TRBV28 to TRBJ1-3; D might be TRBD1 (6 bases). CDR1 and CDR2 from the germline V gene are MDHEN and SYDVKM. V lost 1 base and J lost 4, with 14 bases in between. The CDR3 covers 16 residues. CDR3 amino acids: CASSLYLQGSGNTIYF. The CDR3 DNA reads as TGTGCCAGCAGTTTATACTTACAGGGTTCAGGAAACACCATATATTTT.

This clone was counted a single time. This sequence joins TRBV27 and TRBJ2-1, with a tentative D call TRBD2 (5 bases). From germline, CDR1 is MNHEY and CDR2 SMNVEV (reference sequence). Deletions cut 6 bases from V and 10 bases from J, with 10 bases between. This CDR3 has 11 residues. The CDR3 is CASRGSGEQFF. In DNA, the CDR3 is TGTGCCAGCAGGGGCTCGGGGGAGCAGTTCTTC.

The rearrangement links TRBV2 to TRBJ2-7; D might be TRBD2 (5 bases). V was clipped by 7 bases and J by 1 base, with 11 bases between them. The CDR3 runs to 13 residues. CDR1 and CDR2 from the germline V gene are SNHLY and FYNNEI. CDR3 amino acids: CASKLRGSYEQYF. For the CDR3, the DNA is TGTGCCAGCAAATTACGGGGTTCCTACGAGCAGTACTTC.

This clone appeared a few times. J is TRBJ1-1 and V is TRBV6-2 or TRBV6-3; perhaps TRBD1 as D (6 bases). The germline V gene has CDR1 MNHEY and CDR2 SVGEGT. The CDR3 covers 16 residues. V dropped 6 bases and J dropped 1 base, with 18 bases sitting between them. This CDR3 reads CASSKLRGSTNTEAFF. The DNA for the CDR3 is TGTGCCAGCAGCAAACTCAGGGGTTCTACGAACACTGAAGCTTTCTTT.

V usage is TRBV3-1 (or the pseudogene TRBV3-2) and J usage is TRBJ1-3; 8 positions agree with TRBD1. In germline, CDR1 is LGHDT, CDR2 YNNKEL (reference sequence). The ends lost 0 bases at V and 4 bases at J; junction bases unmatched: 5. The CDR3 covers 16 residues. The CDR3 region has the DNA TGTGCCAGCAGCCAAGATACAGGGACAGGAGGAAACACCATATATTTT. Translating it yields CASSQDTGTGGNTIYF.

This chain connects TRBV2 to TRBJ2-5; 9 nucleotides line up with TRBD1. V lost 3 bases, J lost 5 bases, and 7 bases stayed unmatched. Looked up from germline, CDR1 is SNHLY and CDR2 is FYNNEI. The CDR3 length is 15 residues. The CDR3 DNA reads TGTGCCAGCAGTGATACAACAGGGGGCAGGGAGACCCAGTACTTC. The encoded protein is CASSDTTGGRETQYF. Filled out from reference TRBV2 and TRBJ2-5, the complete variable domain reads EPEVTQTPSHQVTQMGQEVILRCVPISNHLYFYWYRQILGQKVEFLVSFYNNEISEKSEIFDDQFSVERPDGSNFTLKIRSTKLEDSAMYFCASSDTTGGRETQYFGPGTRLLVL.

The table lists this clone with a count of one. V gene TRBV7-6 combines with J gene TRBJ2-2; TRBD2 agrees at 10 bases. The CDR3 runs 16 residues. The V gene end was trimmed by 4 bases and the J gene end by 4 bases; junction bases not matched to a gene: 6. Per the germline V gene, CDR1 is SGHVS and CDR2 is FNYEAQ. In DNA form, the CDR3 reads TGTGCCAGCAGCTCCGGGACTAGCGCGATCACCGGGGAGCTGTTTTTT. Protein sequence: CASSSGTSAITGELFF.

The rearrangement joins TRBV7-3 to TRBJ2-5; 8 nucleotides match TRBD1. The CDR3 is 16 amino acids. Germline V gene lookup returns CDR1 SGHTA and CDR2 FQGTGA. V lost 5 bases and J lost 2; bases outside the gene matches: 10. CDR3 nucleotides: TGTGCCAGCAGCCAAAGCGGACAGGGTTGGCAAGAGACCCAGTACTTC. The encoded protein is CASSQSGQGWQETQYF.

The chain's CDR3 is CASSLRGYEQYF. The CDR3 DNA follows: TGTGCCAGCAGTCTCAGGGGATACGAGCAGTACTTC. J is TRBJ2-7 and V is TRBV12-3 or TRBV12-4; a weak D match, TRBD1 (6 bases). The CDR3 is 12 amino acids. Trimming cost V 5 bases and J 4 bases, with 9 bases left between them.

The chain carries TRBV2 and TRBJ1-2; 7 bases line up with TRBD1. From germline, CDR1 is SNHLY and CDR2 FYNNEI. This CDR3 comprises 13 residues. V dropped 6 bases and J dropped 5; count of bases not matched to a gene: 6. The CDR3 region has the DNA TGTGCCAGCAGGGGGACAGTGGGATATGGCTACACCTTC. Translation gives CASRGTVGYGYTF.

CDR3 sequence reads: CASSPGLATPETQYF. The CDR3 bases are TGTGCCAGCAGCCCCGGACTAGCCACCCCAGAGACCCAGTACTTC. The V gene is TRBV7-3, the J gene TRBJ2-5; 8 nucleotides match TRBD2. This CDR3 has 15 amino acids. CDR1 and CDR2 (germline): SGHTA, FQGTGA. The junction had 9 bases not matched to a gene; V was cut back by 5 bases and J by 4 bases.

This chain joins TRBV3-1 (or the pseudogene TRBV3-2) and TRBJ2-7; 7 bases match TRBD1. This CDR3 is 16 amino acids long. Trimming at V came to 0 bases and at J to 3 bases, leaving 8 bases not matched to a gene. Germline CDR1 reads LGHDT; CDR2 reads YNNKEL (reference sequence). Here the CDR3 DNA reads TGTGCCAGCAGCCAAGACCTGACAGGGTTAGTCTACGAGCAGTACTTC. It codes for CASSQDLTGLVYEQYF.

This clone was seen only once. The V gene is TRBV28, the J gene TRBJ1-5; no definite D call. Trimming took 8 bases from V and 0 from J, leaving 17 bases between them. Germline CDR1 is MDHEN and CDR2 is SYDVKM. This CDR3 has 16 residues. CDR3 protein: CASSDAAPDSNQPQHF. The CDR3 bases are TGTGCCAGCTCCGACGCGGCACCTGATAGCAATCAGCCCCAGCATTTT.

The rearrangement links TRBV18 to TRBJ1-3; 11 bases are shared with TRBD1. The CDR3 is 15 residues long. V lost 5 bases, J lost 2 bases, and 2 bases stayed unmatched. CDR1 and CDR2 (germline): KGHSH, LQKENI. The CDR3 loop reads CASSSDRGPGNTIYF. In DNA form, the CDR3 reads TGTGCCAGCTCATCGGACAGGGGGCCTGGAAACACCATATATTTT.

Only one count was recorded for this clone. The V and J genes are TRBV2 and TRBJ1-1, with D possibly TRBD1 on 5 matching bases. Trimming removed 2 bases from V and 11 bases from J, with 15 bases in between. Germline CDR1 and CDR2: SNHLY and FYNNEI. The CDR3 extends over 13 amino acids. As DNA, the CDR3 is TGTGCCAGCAGTGAATGGGATGCCAGGGTGGCTTTCTTT. Translated: CASSEWDARVAFF.

This rearrangement joins TRBV6-5 to TRBJ2-5; 7 nucleotides match TRBD2. Germline-derived CDR1 and CDR2 are MNHEY and SVGAGI. The V and J ends lost 5 bases and 5 bases, in that order; junction bases with no gene match: 11. This CDR3 contains 15 residues. CDR3 residues: CASSHASGTGETQYF. The CDR3 nucleotides read TGTGCCAGCAGTCATGCAAGCGGGACCGGCGAGACCCAGTACTTC.

This sequence joins TRBV6-5 and TRBJ2-7; D is possibly TRBD2 (5 bases). Trimming left V 7 bases short and J 2 bases short, with 9 bases between. From germline, CDR1 is MNHEY and CDR2 SVGAGI. There are 12 residues in the CDR3. The CDR3 loop is CASTGLAYEQYF. As DNA, the CDR3 is TGTGCCAGCACCGGACTTGCCTACGAGCAGTACTTC.

This sequence joins TRBV10-3 and TRBJ1-6, with D unresolved. The CDR3 sequence is 17 residues long. The V end lost 3 bases, the J end lost 4 bases, and 16 bases lay between the germline ends. Germline V gives CDR1 ENHRY, CDR2 SYGVKD. The DNA of the CDR3 is TGTGCCATCAGTGATGGAGGACGGGTTAATTATAATTCACCCCTCCACTTT. Protein product: CAISDGGRVNYNSPLHF.

The DNA for the CDR3 is TGCGCCAGCAGTGTCCTACAGGGGAACGGAATGAACACTGAAGCTTTCTTT. It specifies CASSVLQGNGMNTEAFF. This sequence joins TRBV10-1 and TRBJ1-1; 7 bases match TRBD1. Germline trimming cut 4 bases from V and 0 bases from J; bases unmatched to any gene: 11. This CDR3 comprises 17 residues. Germline V gives CDR1 WNHNN, CDR2 SYGVQD (reference sequence).

The CDR3 sequence is CASSPRLTGADTQYF. CDR3 coding DNA: TGTGCCAGCAGCCCCCGATTGACCGGGGCAGATACGCAGTATTTT. The chain combines TRBV11-1 with TRBJ2-3; TRBD2 is a possible D gene (5 bases). CDR1 is SGHAT, CDR2 FQDESV, per germline (reference sequence). V was shortened by 5 bases and J by 4 bases, with 16 bases between the two germline ends. The CDR3 consists of 15 residues.

The genes are TRBV6-6 and TRBJ2-2, with 7 bases aligning to TRBD2. Germline V gene sequence: CDR1 MNHNY, CDR2 SVGAGI (reference sequence). J was trimmed by 5 bases and V by 4 bases; bases with no gene match: 4. The CDR3 totals 14 residues. DNA for the CDR3: TGTGCCAGCAGTTTTACTAGCGCAACCGGGGAGCTGTTTTTT. Its translation: CASSFTSATGELFF.

J is TRBJ1-1 and V is TRBV30, with a possible D match to TRBD1 (6 bases). CDR1 is GTSNPN and CDR2 is SVGIG in the germline V gene (reference sequence). The CDR3 is made up of 13 amino acids. V lost 4 bases to trimming and J lost 4 bases, with 13 bases between them. In DNA, the CDR3 is TGTGCCTGGACGTGGGGGGGCGGCACTGAAGCTTTCTTT. The encoded protein is CAWTWGGGTEAFF.